The T cell receptor (beta chain) described here comes from a study of T cells after yellow fever vaccination. General study points: Some clonotypes were seen in both the CD4 and the CD8 compartments. These made up a small share and likely arose from convergent recombination.

TCRdb used MiXCR to reprocess the 5' RACE reads, holding one entry per CDR3 protein. There are some 200,000 distinct CDR3 sequences in the sample; approximately 3.3% occur only once, and 2.5% to 3.5% lies in the top ten. Germline loops: CDR1 MDHEN, CDR2 SYDVKM. J was trimmed by 6 bases and V by 4 bases; bases with no gene match: 10. There are 15 residues in the CDR3. Many counts were recorded for this clonotype. Its antigen is unidentified. This TCR came from a man aged 18 to 29 who received the YFV17D yellow fever vaccine. The chain uses TRBV28 and TRBJ2-5, with TRBD2 matching over 8 bases. This sample comprised CD4+ T cells sorted from PBMCs, obtained 10 days after the yellow fever booster vaccination. The CDR3: CASSYATGGQQTQYF. The CDR3 DNA follows: TGTGCCAGCAGTTATGCGACGGGGGGGCAGCAGACCCAGTACTTC. The full variable domain, rest sourced from reference TRBV28 and TRBJ2-5, is DVKVTQSSRYLVKRTGEKVFLECVQDMDHENMFWYRQDPGLGLRLIYFSYDVKMKEKGDIPEGYSVSREKKERFSLILESASTNQTSMYLCASSYATGGQQTQYFGPGTRLLVL.